These T cell receptor beta chains were read from a single sample in a study of cytomegalovirus exposure and HLA in healthy donors. The protocol was immunoSEQ multiplex PCR, while the TCRdb copy is restricted to in-frame clones and leaves out a portion. The sample gives approximately 200,000 clones, around 80% of which show up once; 0.95% to 1.5% is in the top ten. Source material: PBMCs. These receptors originate from a woman aged 25 to 39 in good health and CMV-seronegative. Each CDR3 is given with its conserved first and last residue. The D gene is left open where the match is weak. Expanded clones get a size class; other rows say once, few or many, or leave the size out.

>TRBV5-5|TRBJ2-6|.|TRBD1
CASSLGTGGDAGANVLTF
TGTGCCAGCAGCTTGGGGACAGGGGGCGACGCTGGGGCCAACGTCCTGACTTTC
>TRBV19|TRBJ1-1|.|TRBD1
CASKGGATEAFF
TGTGCCAGTAAAGGGGGCGCCACTGAAGCTTTCTTT
>TRBV19|TRBJ1-5|.|.
CASRTGVHQPQHF
TGTGCCAGTAGGACAGGAGTCCATCAGCCCCAGCATTTT
>TRBV11-3|TRBJ2-7|.|.
CASSPRALRYEQYF
TGTGCCAGCAGCCCTCGCGCCCTCCGCTACGAGCAGTACTTC
>TRBV5-4|TRBJ1-4|.|.
CASSSTRGGSEKLFF
TGTGCCAGCAGCTCTACAAGAGGGGGAAGTGAAAAACTGTTTTTT
>TRBV9|TRBJ2-5|.|TRBD2
CASSSPSGGAEETQYF
TGTGCCAGCAGCTCACCTAGCGGGGGGGCGGAGGAGACCCAGTACTTC
>TRBV6-5|TRBJ2-4|.|TRBD1
CASSLNRGNIQYF
TGTGCCAGCAGCCTCAACAGGGGAAACATTCAGTACTTC
>TRBV2|TRBJ1-2|few|TRBD1
CASSGGQGLKNGYTF
TGTGCCAGCAGTGGGGGACAGGGGCTGAAGAATGGCTACACCTTC
>TRBV5-1|TRBJ1-1|.|.
CASSFGGEGTEAFF
TGCGCCAGCAGCTTCGGAGGGGAGGGGACTGAAGCTTTCTTT
>TRBV11-2|TRBJ2-7|.|.
CASSSPEVVGYF
TGTGCCAGCAGCTCTCCGGAGGTCGTTGGGTACTTC
>TRBV14|TRBJ2-5|.|.
CASNKDSPETQYF
TGTGCCAGCAACAAGGACTCCCCGGAGACCCAGTACTTC
>TRBV29-1|TRBJ1-2|.|.
CSVNGGQSHGYTF
TGCAGCGTTAACGGGGGGCAGTCGCATGGCTACACCTTC
>TRBV7-3|TRBJ2-2|.|.
CASSLGGAGTGELFF
TGTGCCAGCAGCTTAGGCGGGGCCGGCACCGGGGAGCTGTTTTTT
>TRBV27|TRBJ1-5|many|.
CASSPAGTSSNQPQHF
TGTGCCAGCAGTCCCGCGGGGACGTCAAGCAATCAGCCCCAGCATTTT
>TRBV5-1|TRBJ1-1|.|.
CASSLGREGTEAFF
TGCGCCAGCAGCTTGGGACGGGAGGGGACTGAAGCTTTCTTT
>TRBV28|TRBJ2-7|few|.
CASSPSGGREQYF
TGTGCCAGCAGCCCCAGTGGGGGGAGGGAGCAGTACTTC
>TRBV29-1|TRBJ1-5|.|TRBD1
CTEEGQGGSYSNQPQHF
TGCACCGAGGAGGGACAGGGAGGATCTTATAGCAATCAGCCCCAGCATTTT
>TRBV18|TRBJ1-2|.|.
CASSPSRDIYGYTF
TGTGCCAGCTCACCCTCCCGGGACATCTATGGCTACACCTTC
>TRBV30|TRBJ1-1|.|.
CAWRTGTEAFF
TGTGCCTGGAGAACAGGGACTGAAGCTTTCTTT
>TRBV7-9|TRBJ1-1|.|.
CATKTGNTEAFF
TGTGCCACCAAGACGGGGAACACTGAAGCTTTCTTT
>TRBV28|TRBJ1-2|.|.
CASNKPGLGWNYGYTF
TGTGCCAGCAACAAACCAGGGCTCGGATGGAACTATGGCTACACCTTC
>TRBV11-2|TRBJ2-3|.|.
CASSLGLVVGWKDTQYF
TGTGCCAGCAGCCTAGGACTGGTAGTAGGATGGAAAGATACGCAGTATTTT
>TRBV6-1|TRBJ2-7|.|.
CASATGSSYEQYF
TGTGCCAGCGCCACTGGTTCTTCCTACGAGCAGTACTTC
>TRBV6-1|TRBJ2-7|.|TRBD2
CASRVAGGTYEQYF
TGTGCCAGCAGAGTAGCGGGAGGCACCTACGAGCAGTACTTC
>TRBV30|TRBJ2-7|.|TRBD2
CASTSGSVRYEQYF
TGTGCCAGTACTAGCGGGAGTGTAAGGTACGAGCAGTACTTC
>TRBV12-5|TRBJ2-6|.|.
CASGSPGAGQSRANVLTF
TGTGCTAGTGGTTCACCTGGTGCAGGACAAAGTCGGGCCAACGTCCTGACTTTC
>TRBV7-9|TRBJ1-5|.|.
CASSFDSGAQPQHF
TGTGCCAGCAGCTTCGACAGTGGAGCTCAGCCCCAGCATTTT
>TRBV9|TRBJ2-7|.|.
CASSVGGAAGSYEQYF
TGTGCCAGCAGCGTAGGTGGAGCGGCAGGCTCCTACGAGCAGTACTTC
>TRBV5-1|TRBJ2-2|.|.
CASSSYPGQTMNGELFF
TGCGCCAGCAGCTCGTACCCGGGACAAACGATGAACGGGGAGCTGTTTTTT
>TRBV5-4|TRBJ2-7|.|TRBD1
CASSSTGDEQYF
TGTGCCAGCAGCTCCACAGGGGACGAGCAGTACTTC
>TRBV7-9|TRBJ1-1|.|.
CASSRVLGASTEAFF
TGTGCCAGCAGCCGGGTGCTGGGGGCTAGCACTGAAGCTTTCTTT
>TRBV6-4|TRBJ1-5|.|.
CASSPPRPYSNQPQHF
TGTGCCAGCAGTCCGCCGCGCCCTTATAGCAATCAGCCCCAGCATTTT
>TRBV18|TRBJ1-1|.|.
CASSPTSLGASTEAFF
TGTGCCAGCTCTCCTACCAGTTTGGGGGCGAGCACTGAAGCTTTCTTT